The clone carrying this T cell receptor (beta chain) showed up just a few times. What it binds is not known. Gene names and germline refer to mouse. The read halts 4 residues ahead of the CDR3 end, with the missing end drawn from the germline J gene. This sample stems from a study of CD8+ T cells in alopecia areata. Whole-study context: Grafting placed skin from roughly 6-13-month-old C3H/HeJ donors with spontaneous alopecia onto roughly 7-10-week-old female C3H/HeJ mice. Regarding the study as a whole: Affected lesional scalp, above all in alopecia totalis/universalis, was more clonal than normal scalp. Patients shared TCRs less clearly than mice did, possibly owing to HLA.

Germline V CDR1 and CDR2: NSHNY, SYGAGN. CDR3 size: 14 residues. V lost 4 bases to trimming and J lost 2 bases; unmatched junction nucleotides: 2. Cutaneous lymph node cells were pooled, and they were sorted using CD4, CD8alpha, NKG2D, NKG2ACE and other markers. As the sequencing template, cDNA was produced by extracting RNA and reverse transcribing it. TCRdb's copy holds only in-frame clones and misses some; the assay was immunoSEQ multiplex PCR. In total the sample includes approximately 300,000 clones, none of them seen once. This receptor was taken from a C3H/HeJ mouse with alopecia areata. Strain MHC haplotype: H2-k. V and J are TRBV13-1 and TRBJ2-5; TRBD2 matches 9 bases. Input material: CD4+ T cells sorted from a lymph node. Partial CDR3 DNA: TGTGCCAGCAGTCTCTGGGGGGGCCAAGAC. Its protein product is CASSLWGGQD. From start to end, the CDR3 is CASSLWGGQDTQYF.